The rows below give T cell receptor beta chains drawn from one sample of a study of identical twins. Via MiXCR, TCRdb re-called the 5' RACE reads, giving one row per CDR3 protein. The sample includes 400,000 to 500,000 distinct CDR3 sequences, approximately 17% of them seen just once. Source material: naive T cells sorted from blood. The origin of the receptors is a man aged 45-65 years in good health. Both conserved end residues are part of each CDR3. Each record gives: V gene, J gene, clone size, D gene, CDR3 protein, CDR3 DNA. A D gene is named only where the DNA matches it firmly. Some rows have no size entry. The others give once, few or many, or a class for an expanded clone.

TRBV6-5	TRBJ1-5	NA	NA	CASSWAQLNQPQHF	TGTGCCAGCAGTTGGGCGCAACTCAATCAGCCCCAGCATTTT
TRBV6-1	TRBJ2-6	few	NA	CASSPVGANVLTF	TGTGCCAGCAGCCCGGTTGGGGCCAACGTCCTGACTTTC
TRBV11-2	TRBJ2-2	few	NA	CASRRAGAHTGELFF	TGTGCCAGCAGGCGCGCGGGGGCCCACACCGGGGAGCTGTTTTTT
TRBV20-1	TRBJ2-4	NA	TRBD1	CSARKTGVKNIQYF	TGCAGTGCTAGAAAGACAGGGGTAAAGAACATTCAGTACTTC
TRBV29-1	TRBJ2-5	NA	NA	CSSTKGPGSHQETQYF	TGCAGCAGTACGAAGGGGCCTGGCAGCCACCAAGAGACCCAGTACTTC
TRBV4-2	TRBJ2-1	many	NA	CASSQETPPYNEQFF	TGTGCCAGCAGCCAGGAGACTCCCCCCTACAATGAGCAGTTCTTC
TRBV3-1	TRBJ1-2	NA	NA	CASSQDRLRFYGYTF	TGTGCCAGCAGCCAAGACAGATTAAGATTCTATGGCTACACCTTC
TRBV5-1	TRBJ2-1	NA	NA	CASSLAQAAYNEQFF	TGCGCCAGCAGCTTGGCACAGGCTGCCTACAATGAGCAGTTCTTC
TRBV12-3/TRBV12-4	TRBJ2-7	few	NA	CATSLGGGSYEQYF	TGTGCCACTAGTTTAGGGGGGGGTAGTTACGAGCAGTACTTC
TRBV11-2	TRBJ2-5	many	NA	CASSLVLGAAQYF	TGTGCCAGCAGCTTAGTTCTGGGGGCGGCCCAGTACTTC
TRBV6-1	TRBJ1-4	NA	TRBD1	CASSRTGAQLATNEKLFF	TGTGCCAGCAGTAGGACAGGGGCCCAACTTGCAACTAATGAAAAACTGTTTTTT
TRBV10-3	TRBJ2-1	NA	TRBD1	CAISGRPGQGGTRDSYNEQFF	TGTGCCATCAGTGGCCGACCGGGACAGGGGGGGACCAGGGACTCCTACAATGAGCAGTTCTTC
TRBV20-1	TRBJ2-1	NA	TRBD2	CSAKTSGGALNEQFF	TGCAGTGCTAAAACTAGCGGGGGGGCCCTCAATGAGCAGTTCTTC
TRBV6-5	TRBJ2-3	few	NA	CASSSSKPTDTQYF	TGTGCCAGCAGTTCCAGCAAACCCACAGATACGCAGTATTTT
TRBV27	TRBJ2-2	NA	NA	CASSVPIVPGRPGELFF	TGTGCCAGCAGTGTTCCAATAGTCCCCGGTCGCCCCGGGGAGCTGTTTTTT
TRBV5-1	TRBJ2-2	few	NA	CASSLQSYTGELFF	TGCGCCAGCAGCTTGCAGTCCTACACCGGGGAGCTGTTTTTT
TRBV4-2	TRBJ2-3	many	TRBD1	CASSSGQVADTQYF	TGTGCCAGCAGCTCCGGACAGGTGGCAGATACGCAGTATTTT
TRBV18	TRBJ2-7	many	NA	CASSIGGLYEQYF	TGTGCCAGCTCAATCGGGGGGCTCTACGAGCAGTACTTC
TRBV18	TRBJ2-3	few	NA	CASSPKADTQYF	TGTGCCAGCTCACCGAAGGCAGATACGCAGTATTTT
TRBV5-1	TRBJ2-5	few	TRBD2	CASSPSPGSSSGRVETQYF	TGCGCCAGCAGCCCGAGTCCCGGGTCGTCTAGCGGGAGGGTTGAGACCCAGTACTTC
TRBV6-5	TRBJ2-3	few	NA	CASSYSQGDTQYF	TGTGCCAGCAGTTACTCGCAGGGAGATACGCAGTATTTT
TRBV12-3/TRBV12-4	TRBJ2-1	NA	TRBD2	CASSLSGGIFYNEQFF	TGTGCCAGCAGTTTATCGGGGGGTATTTTCTACAATGAGCAGTTCTTC
TRBV7-2	TRBJ2-1	few	TRBD2	CASRLAGSFHNEQFF	TGTGCCAGCAGATTAGCGGGGTCCTTCCACAATGAGCAGTTCTTC
TRBV15	TRBJ2-3	NA	NA	CATSRGQIADTQYF	TGTGCCACCAGCAGAGGTCAAATCGCAGATACGCAGTATTTT
TRBV20-1	TRBJ1-4	few	NA	CSARVAQFEKLFF	TGCAGTGCTAGGGTAGCCCAATTTGAAAAACTGTTTTTT
TRBV12-3/TRBV12-4	TRBJ2-5	NA	NA	CASSRNRRETQYF	TGTGCCAGCAGCCGAAACAGGCGAGAGACCCAGTACTTC
TRBV12-3/TRBV12-4	TRBJ2-3	many	TRBD2	CASTTGRESTDTQYF	TGTGCCAGCACTACGGGGCGGGAGAGCACAGATACGCAGTATTTT
TRBV29-1	TRBJ1-1	many	TRBD1	CSVAGGNTEAFF	TGCAGCGTGGCAGGGGGGAACACTGAAGCTTTCTTT
TRBV6-5	TRBJ2-1	NA	TRBD2	CASSYSAGARQRPPNEQFF	TGTGCCAGCAGTTACTCAGCGGGAGCACGACAGCGCCCGCCCAATGAGCAGTTCTTC
TRBV5-1	TRBJ2-5	NA	TRBD1	CASSLMTGVETQYF	TGCGCCAGCAGCTTAATGACAGGGGTAGAGACCCAGTACTTC
TRBV18	TRBJ2-1	few	NA	CASSSGIPSYNEQFF	TGTGCCAGCTCCTCGGGGATCCCCTCTTACAATGAGCAGTTCTTC
TRBV6-1	TRBJ1-6	few	NA	CATGPQANSPLHF	TGTGCCACCGGACCACAGGCTAATTCACCCCTCCACTTT
TRBV5-1	TRBJ2-1	few	NA	CASSELKQDLGYNEQFF	TGCGCCAGCAGCGAACTAAAGCAGGACCTGGGCTACAATGAGCAGTTCTTC
TRBV5-1	TRBJ2-7	NA	TRBD1	CASSLKLQGGEQYF	TGCGCCAGCAGCTTAAAGCTACAGGGGGGCGAGCAGTACTTC
TRBV30	TRBJ1-2	many	NA	CAWSWIYGYTF	TGTGCCTGGAGTTGGATCTATGGCTACACCTTC
TRBV12-3/TRBV12-4	TRBJ2-1	many	NA	CASSEGLPYNEQFF	TGTGCCAGCTCAGAGGGGTTACCCTACAATGAGCAGTTCTTC
TRBV4-3	TRBJ1-2	NA	NA	CASSQENTANYGYTF	TGCGCCAGCAGCCAAGAGAACACAGCGAACTATGGCTACACCTTC
TRBV7-2	TRBJ2-7	few	TRBD1	CASSFRTGGDEQYF	TGTGCCAGCAGCTTCCGGACAGGGGGGGACGAGCAGTACTTC
TRBV24-1	TRBJ2-2	NA	TRBD2	CATRGPSGGADTGELFF	TGTGCCACCAGGGGTCCTAGCGGGGGGGCCGACACCGGGGAGCTGTTTTTT
TRBV7-2	TRBJ2-1	many	NA	CASSLWRVSSYNEQFF	TGTGCCAGCAGCTTATGGAGGGTGAGCTCCTACAATGAGCAGTTCTTC
TRBV6-1	TRBJ2-6	many	NA	CASSELVGQGANVLTF	TGTGCCAGCAGTGAATTAGTTGGACAGGGGGCCAACGTCCTGACTTTC
TRBV2	TRBJ2-7	NA	TRBD2	CASSLTSGSVDEQYF	TGTGCCAGCAGCCTCACTAGCGGGAGTGTGGACGAGCAGTACTTC